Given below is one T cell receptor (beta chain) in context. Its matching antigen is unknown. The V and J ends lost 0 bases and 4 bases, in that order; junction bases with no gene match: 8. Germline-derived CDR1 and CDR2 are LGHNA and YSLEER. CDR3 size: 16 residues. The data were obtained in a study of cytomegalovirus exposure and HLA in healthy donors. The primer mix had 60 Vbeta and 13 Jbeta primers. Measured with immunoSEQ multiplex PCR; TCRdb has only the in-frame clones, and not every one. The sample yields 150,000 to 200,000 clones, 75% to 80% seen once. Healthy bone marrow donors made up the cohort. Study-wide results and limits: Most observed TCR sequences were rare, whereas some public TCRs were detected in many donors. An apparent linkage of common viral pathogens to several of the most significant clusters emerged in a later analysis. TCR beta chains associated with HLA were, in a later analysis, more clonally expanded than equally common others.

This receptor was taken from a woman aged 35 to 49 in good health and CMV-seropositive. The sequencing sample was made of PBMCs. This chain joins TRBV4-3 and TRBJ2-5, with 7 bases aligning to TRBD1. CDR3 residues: CASSQDLSRGRETQYF. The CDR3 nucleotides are TGCGCCAGCAGCCAAGATCTTAGTAGGGGGCGAGAGACCCAGTACTTC.